The 12 T cell receptor beta chains presented below share a single source sample, sequenced in a study of blood T cell repertoires in COVID-19. The assay was immunoSEQ multiplex PCR, and TCRdb's table has in-frame clones only and misses some. The sample contains about 200,000 clones, roughly 75% of which appear only once. The sequencing sample was made of peripheral blood. The receptors were sampled from an older woman with acute or convalescent COVID-19.

The DNA for the CDR3 is TGCGCCAGCAGCCAAGATCCGGGAGGGGAGCAGTACTTC. Its protein product is CASSQDPGGEQYF. The chain uses TRBV4-1 and TRBJ2-7, with TRBD2 matching over 8 bases. V lost 0 bases and J lost 7; bases outside the gene matches: 2. The CDR3 has 13 amino acids. Germline CDR1 MGHRA, CDR2 YSYEKL.

Only a few counts were recorded for this clone. V and J are TRBV5-6 and TRBJ2-5; D perhaps matches TRBD2 (6 bases). The germline gives CDR1 SGHDT, CDR2 YYEEEE. The CDR3 covers 16 residues. V shed 1 base and J shed 4 bases, with 17 bases lying between them. The CDR3 here is CASSLYGGSHGETQYF. DNA of the CDR3: TGTGCCAGCAGCTTGTATGGGGGGTCTCACGGAGAGACCCAGTACTTC.

The V and J genes are TRBV4-2 and TRBJ1-5; D is possibly TRBD1 (5 bases). Germline assignment: CDR1 LGHNA and CDR2 YNFKEQ. This CDR3 is 16 amino acids long. The germline V and J ends were trimmed by 4 bases and 4 bases, with 17 bases remaining between them. In DNA, the CDR3 is TGTGCCAGCAGCCCCGTTGTGGGCAGGGAAAATCAGCCCCAGCATTTT. Protein: CASSPVVGRENQPQHF.

The V gene is TRBV27, the J gene TRBJ2-1, with TRBD1 identical over 8 bases. The ends lost 6 bases at V and 6 bases at J; junction bases unmatched: 7. Germline V CDR1 and CDR2: MNHEY, SMNVEV (reference sequence). This CDR3 region has 14 residues. The CDR3 sequence is CASRWAGGSNEQFF. The CDR3 region has the DNA TGTGCCAGCAGATGGGCAGGGGGCTCCAATGAGCAGTTCTTC.

The V call is TRBV30, the J call TRBJ2-3; 10 positions match TRBD2. The CDR3 loop spans 15 amino acids. Trimming took 4 bases from V and 1 from J; bases not matched to a gene: 5. The germline V gene encodes CDR1 GTSNPN and CDR2 SVGIG (reference sequence). The CDR3 DNA follows: TGTGCCTGGACTAGCGGGAGCAAGGGCACAGATACGCAGTATTTT. Amino acid sequence: CAWTSGSKGTDTQYF.

The rearrangement links TRBV5-1 to TRBJ2-1; 7 nucleotides line up with TRBD2. The germline V gene encodes CDR1 SGHRS and CDR2 YFSETQ. This CDR3 is 13 amino acids long. V shed 5 bases, J shed 6 bases, and the junction held 5 bases outside the gene matches. Here the CDR3 reads CASRAGPSNEQFF. The CDR3 nucleotides read TGCGCCAGCAGAGCGGGACCTAGCAATGAGCAGTTCTTC.

This clone appeared a single time. V is TRBV19 and J is TRBJ1-5; tentatively, D is TRBD1 (6 bases). CDR3 length: 16 residues. Trimming left V 9 bases short and J 0 bases short, with 18 bases between. The germline CDR1 and CDR2 sequences are LNHDA and SQIVND (reference sequence). The CDR3 DNA reads TGTGCCAGCAGGACAGAGGGATCTTATAGCAATCAGCCCCAGCATTTT. It is translated as CASRTEGSYSNQPQHF.

The chain uses TRBV10-3 and TRBJ2-7; 7 nucleotides line up with TRBD1. Germline V lookup: CDR1 ENHRY, CDR2 SYGVKD. Losses at the gene ends were 6 bases for V and 6 bases for J; bases not matched to a gene: 8. The CDR3 contains 13 residues. The CDR3 spells CAIRGDRVSEQYF. CDR3 sequence (DNA): TGTGCCATCAGGGGTGACAGGGTTAGCGAGCAGTACTTC.

The chain links TRBV19 to TRBJ2-7, with 7 bases identical to TRBD2. Germline assignment: CDR1 LNHDA and CDR2 SQIVND (reference sequence). V shed 5 bases, J shed 1 base, and the junction held 8 bases outside the gene matches. This CDR3 is built from 15 residues. The CDR3 DNA reads TGTGCCAGTAGTCCCTTGGGAGGGCCTTCCTACGAGCAGTACTTC. It encodes CASSPLGGPSYEQYF.

The CDR3 DNA reads TGTGCCAGCAGCCCAAGTACAGGGGGAAATGAAAAACTGTTTTTT. Translation: CASSPSTGGNEKLFF. J is TRBJ1-4 and V is TRBV7-2, with 8 nucleotides matching TRBD1. Germline CDR1 is SGHTA and CDR2 is FQGNSA. The CDR3 length is 15 residues. V trimming: 5 bases; J trimming: 5 bases; junction bases outside the gene matches: 7.

The V gene is TRBV2, the J gene TRBJ2-7, with D perhaps matching TRBD2 (5 bases). The CDR3 covers 13 residues. Per germline, CDR1 SNHLY and CDR2 FYNNEI. With 5 bases removed from V and 6 bases from J, the gap between germline ends came to 14 bases. CDR3 region: CASSSGMVGEQYF. The CDR3 DNA is TGTGCCAGCAGTTCGGGGATGGTAGGCGAGCAGTACTTC.

V usage is TRBV27 and J usage is TRBJ2-1; 12 bases line up with TRBD2. This CDR3 has 20 amino acids. The junction had 18 bases not matched to a gene; V was cut back by 3 bases and J by 6 bases. Germline assignment: CDR1 MNHEY and CDR2 SMNVEV (reference sequence). The CDR3: CASSLRGGLGLAGGGNEQFF. In DNA, the CDR3 is TGTGCCAGCAGTTTGAGGGGGGGACTTGGCCTAGCGGGAGGGGGCAATGAGCAGTTCTTC.